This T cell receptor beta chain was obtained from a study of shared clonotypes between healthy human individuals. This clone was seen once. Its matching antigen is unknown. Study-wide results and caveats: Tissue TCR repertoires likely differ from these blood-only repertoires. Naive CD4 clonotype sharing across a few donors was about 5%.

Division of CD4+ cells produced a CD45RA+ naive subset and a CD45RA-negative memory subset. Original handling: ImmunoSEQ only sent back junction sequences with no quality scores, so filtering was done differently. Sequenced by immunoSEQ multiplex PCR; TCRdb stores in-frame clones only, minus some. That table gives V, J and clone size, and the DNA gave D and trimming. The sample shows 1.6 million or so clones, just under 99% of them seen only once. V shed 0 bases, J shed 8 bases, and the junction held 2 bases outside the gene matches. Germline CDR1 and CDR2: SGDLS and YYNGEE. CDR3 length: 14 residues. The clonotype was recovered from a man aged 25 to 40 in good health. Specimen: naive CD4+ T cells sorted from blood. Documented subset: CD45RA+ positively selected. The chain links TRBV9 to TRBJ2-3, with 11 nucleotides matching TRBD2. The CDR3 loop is CASSVELAGVTQYF. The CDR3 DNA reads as TGTGCCAGCAGCGTAGAACTAGCGGGAGTTACGCAGTATTTT. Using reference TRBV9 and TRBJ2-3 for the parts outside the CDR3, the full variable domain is DSGVTQTPKHLITATGQRVTLRCSPRSGDLSVYWYQQSLDQGLQFLIQYYNGEERAKGNILERFSAQQFPDLHSELNLSSLELGDSALYFCASSVELAGVTQYFGPGTRLTVL.